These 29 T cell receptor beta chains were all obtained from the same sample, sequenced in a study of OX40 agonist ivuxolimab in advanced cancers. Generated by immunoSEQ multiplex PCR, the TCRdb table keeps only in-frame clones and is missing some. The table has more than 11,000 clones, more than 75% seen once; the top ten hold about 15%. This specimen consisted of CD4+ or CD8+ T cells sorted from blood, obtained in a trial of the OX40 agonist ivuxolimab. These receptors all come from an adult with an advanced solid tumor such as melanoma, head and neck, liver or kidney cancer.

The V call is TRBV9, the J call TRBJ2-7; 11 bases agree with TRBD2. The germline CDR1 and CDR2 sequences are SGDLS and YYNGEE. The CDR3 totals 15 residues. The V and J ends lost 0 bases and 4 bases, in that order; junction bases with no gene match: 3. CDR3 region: CASSVGTSGGYEQYF. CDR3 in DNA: TGTGCCAGCAGCGTAGGTACTAGCGGGGGTTACGAGCAGTACTTC.

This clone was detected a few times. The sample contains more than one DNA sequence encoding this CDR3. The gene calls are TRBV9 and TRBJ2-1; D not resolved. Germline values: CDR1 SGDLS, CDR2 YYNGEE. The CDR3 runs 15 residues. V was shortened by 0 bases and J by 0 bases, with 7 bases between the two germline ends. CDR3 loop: CASSVEDSSYNEQFF. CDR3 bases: TGTGCCAGCAGCGTAGAAGATAGCTCCTACAATGAGCAGTTCTTC.

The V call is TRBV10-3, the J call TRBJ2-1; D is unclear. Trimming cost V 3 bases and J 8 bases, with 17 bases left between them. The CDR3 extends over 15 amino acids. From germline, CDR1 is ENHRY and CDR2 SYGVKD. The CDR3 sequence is CAISEGRERNDEQFF. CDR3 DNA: TGTGCCATCAGTGAAGGTAGGGAAAGGAACGATGAGCAGTTCTTC.

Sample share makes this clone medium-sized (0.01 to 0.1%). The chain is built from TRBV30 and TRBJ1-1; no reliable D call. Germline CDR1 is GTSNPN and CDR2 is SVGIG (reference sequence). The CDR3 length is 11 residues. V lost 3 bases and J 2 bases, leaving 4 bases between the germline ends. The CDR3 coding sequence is TGTGCCTGGAGGTTTAACACTGAAGCTTTCTTT. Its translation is CAWRFNTEAFF. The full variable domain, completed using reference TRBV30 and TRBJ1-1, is SQTIHQWPATLVQPVGSPLSLECTVEGTSNPNLYWYRQAAGRGLQLLFYSVGIGQISSEVPQNLSASRPQDRQFILSSKKLLLSDSGFYLCAWRFNTEAFFGQGTRLTVV.

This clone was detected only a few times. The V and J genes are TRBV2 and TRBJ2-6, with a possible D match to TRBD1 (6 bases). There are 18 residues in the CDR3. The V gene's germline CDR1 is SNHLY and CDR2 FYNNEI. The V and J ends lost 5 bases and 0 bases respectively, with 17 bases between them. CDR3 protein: CASSPPEGGSSGANVLTF. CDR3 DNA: TGTGCCAGCAGTCCCCCCGAAGGGGGAAGCTCTGGGGCCAACGTCCTGACTTTC.

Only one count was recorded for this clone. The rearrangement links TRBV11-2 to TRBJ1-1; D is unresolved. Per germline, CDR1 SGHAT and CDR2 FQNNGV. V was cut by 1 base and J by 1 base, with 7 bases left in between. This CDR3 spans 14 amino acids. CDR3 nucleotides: TGTGCCAGCAGCTTAGGTGGAGCGAACACTGAAGCTTTCTTT. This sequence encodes CASSLGGANTEAFF.

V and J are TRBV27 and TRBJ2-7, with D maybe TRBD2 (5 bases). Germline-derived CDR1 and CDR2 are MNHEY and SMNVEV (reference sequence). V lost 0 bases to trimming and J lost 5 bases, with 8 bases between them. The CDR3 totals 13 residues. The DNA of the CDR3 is TGTGCCAGCAGTTTATCGGGGAGCCACGAGCAGTACTTC. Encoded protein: CASSLSGSHEQYF.

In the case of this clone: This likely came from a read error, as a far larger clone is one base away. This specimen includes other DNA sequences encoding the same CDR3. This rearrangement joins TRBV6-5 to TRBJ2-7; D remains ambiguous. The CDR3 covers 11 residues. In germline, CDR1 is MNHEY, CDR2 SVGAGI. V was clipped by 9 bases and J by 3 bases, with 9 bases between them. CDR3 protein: CASSAGYEQYF. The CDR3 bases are TGTGCCAGTAGTGCCGGCTACGAGCAGTACTTC.

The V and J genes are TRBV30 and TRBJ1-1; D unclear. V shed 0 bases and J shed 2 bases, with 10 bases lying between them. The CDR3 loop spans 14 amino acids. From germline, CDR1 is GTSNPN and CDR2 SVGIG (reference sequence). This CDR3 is CAWSVGRSNTEAFF. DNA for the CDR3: TGTGCCTGGAGTGTAGGCCGGAGTAACACTGAAGCTTTCTTT.

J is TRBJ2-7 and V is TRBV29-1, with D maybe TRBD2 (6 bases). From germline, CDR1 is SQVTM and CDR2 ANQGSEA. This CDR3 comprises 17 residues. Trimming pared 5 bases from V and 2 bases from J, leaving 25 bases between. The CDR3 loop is CSVPGFSGRTHAYEQYF. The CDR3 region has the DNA TGCAGCGTTCCGGGATTCTCGGGGAGGACCCACGCCTACGAGCAGTACTTC.

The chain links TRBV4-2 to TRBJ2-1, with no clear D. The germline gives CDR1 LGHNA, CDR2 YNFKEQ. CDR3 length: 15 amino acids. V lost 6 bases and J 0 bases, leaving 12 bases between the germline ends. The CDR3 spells CASRADVSSYNEQFF. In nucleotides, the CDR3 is TGTGCCAGCAGGGCGGACGTGAGCTCCTACAATGAGCAGTTCTTC.

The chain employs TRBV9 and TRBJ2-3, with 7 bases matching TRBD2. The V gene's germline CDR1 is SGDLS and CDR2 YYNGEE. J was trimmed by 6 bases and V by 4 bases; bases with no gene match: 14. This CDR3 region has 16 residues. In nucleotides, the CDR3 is TGTGCCAGCAGCCCCCGGGGAGCGGGGCCTCTGGATACGCAGTATTTT. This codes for CASSPRGAGPLDTQYF.

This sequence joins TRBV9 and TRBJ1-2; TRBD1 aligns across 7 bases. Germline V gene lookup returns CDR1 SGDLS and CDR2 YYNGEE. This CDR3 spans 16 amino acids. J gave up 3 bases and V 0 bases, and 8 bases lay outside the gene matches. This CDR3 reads CASSVAAQGGYYGYTF. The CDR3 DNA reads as TGTGCCAGCAGCGTAGCTGCCCAGGGGGGTTACTATGGCTACACCTTC.

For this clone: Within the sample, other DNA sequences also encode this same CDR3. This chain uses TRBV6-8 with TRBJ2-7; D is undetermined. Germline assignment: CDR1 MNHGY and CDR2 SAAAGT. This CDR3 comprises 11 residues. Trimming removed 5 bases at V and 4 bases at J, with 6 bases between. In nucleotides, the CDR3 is TGTGCCAGCAGTGCAGGATACGAGCAGTACTTC. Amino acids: CASSAGYEQYF.

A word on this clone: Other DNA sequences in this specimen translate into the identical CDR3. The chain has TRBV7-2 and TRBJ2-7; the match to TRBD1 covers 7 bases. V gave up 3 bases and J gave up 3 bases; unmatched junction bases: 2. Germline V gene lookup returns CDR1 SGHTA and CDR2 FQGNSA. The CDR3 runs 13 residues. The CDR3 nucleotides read TGTGCCAGCAGCTTGGACAGGAACTACGAGCAGTACTTC. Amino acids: CASSLDRNYEQYF.

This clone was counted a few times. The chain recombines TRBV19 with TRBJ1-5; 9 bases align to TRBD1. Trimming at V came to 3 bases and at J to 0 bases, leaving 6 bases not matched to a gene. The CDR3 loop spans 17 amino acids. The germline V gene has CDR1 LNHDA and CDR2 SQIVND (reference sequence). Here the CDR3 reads CASSITGGGGSNQPQHF. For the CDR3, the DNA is TGTGCCAGTAGTATCACAGGGGGCGGAGGTAGCAATCAGCCCCAGCATTTT.

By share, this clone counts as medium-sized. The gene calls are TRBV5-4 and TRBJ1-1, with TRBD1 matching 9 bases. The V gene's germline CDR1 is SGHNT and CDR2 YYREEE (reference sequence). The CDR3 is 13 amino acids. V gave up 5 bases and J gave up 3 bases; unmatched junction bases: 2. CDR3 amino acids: CASRRQGDTEAFF. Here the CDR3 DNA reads TGTGCCAGCAGGAGACAGGGGGACACTGAAGCTTTCTTT.

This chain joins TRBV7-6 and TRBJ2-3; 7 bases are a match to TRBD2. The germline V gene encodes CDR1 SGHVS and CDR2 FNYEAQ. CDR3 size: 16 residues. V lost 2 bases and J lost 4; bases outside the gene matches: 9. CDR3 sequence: CASSLITGGPADTQYF. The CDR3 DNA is TGTGCCAGCAGCTTAATTACGGGGGGTCCGGCAGATACGCAGTATTTT.

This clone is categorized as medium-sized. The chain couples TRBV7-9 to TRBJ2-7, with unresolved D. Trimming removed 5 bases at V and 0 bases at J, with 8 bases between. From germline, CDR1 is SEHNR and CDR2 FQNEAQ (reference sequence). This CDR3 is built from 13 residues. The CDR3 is CASSPPGSYEQYF. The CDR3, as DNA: TGTGCCAGCAGCCCTCCCGGCTCCTACGAGCAGTACTTC.

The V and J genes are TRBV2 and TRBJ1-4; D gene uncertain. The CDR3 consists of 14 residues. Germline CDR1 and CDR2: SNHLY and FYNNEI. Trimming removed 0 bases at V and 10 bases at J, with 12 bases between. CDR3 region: CASSEAAGYLKLFF. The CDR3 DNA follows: TGTGCCAGCAGTGAAGCGGCGGGTTATTTAAAACTGTTTTTT.

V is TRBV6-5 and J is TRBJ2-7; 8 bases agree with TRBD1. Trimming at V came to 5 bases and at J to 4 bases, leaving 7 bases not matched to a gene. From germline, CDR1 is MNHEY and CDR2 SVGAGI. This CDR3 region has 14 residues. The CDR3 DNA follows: TGTGCCAGCAGTGCGGGACAGGATTCTTACGAGCAGTACTTC. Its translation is CASSAGQDSYEQYF.

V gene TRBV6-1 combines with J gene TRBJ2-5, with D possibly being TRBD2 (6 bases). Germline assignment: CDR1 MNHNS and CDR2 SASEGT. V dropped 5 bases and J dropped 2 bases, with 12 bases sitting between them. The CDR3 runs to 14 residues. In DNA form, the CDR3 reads TGTGCCAGCAGTCGGTGGGGGGTTCAAGAGACCCAGTACTTC. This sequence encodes CASSRWGVQETQYF.

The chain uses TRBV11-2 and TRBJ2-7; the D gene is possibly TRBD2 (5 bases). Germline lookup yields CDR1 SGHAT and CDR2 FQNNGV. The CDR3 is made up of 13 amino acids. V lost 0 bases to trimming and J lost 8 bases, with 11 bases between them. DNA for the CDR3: TGTGCCAGCAGCTTAGATACCGGGAACCAGCAGTACTTC. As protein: CASSLDTGNQQYF.

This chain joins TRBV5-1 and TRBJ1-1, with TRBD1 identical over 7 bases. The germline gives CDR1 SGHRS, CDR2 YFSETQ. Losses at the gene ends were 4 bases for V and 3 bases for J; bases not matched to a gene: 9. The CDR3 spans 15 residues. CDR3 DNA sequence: TGCGCCAGCAGCCTAGGGGGCGCCCTGGACACTGAAGCTTTCTTT. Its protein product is CASSLGGALDTEAFF. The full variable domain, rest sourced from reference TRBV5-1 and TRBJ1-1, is KAGVTQTPRYLIKTRGQQVTLSCSPISGHRSVSWYQQTPGQGLQFLFEYFSETQRNKGNFPGRFSGRQFSNSRSEMNVSTLELGDSALYLCASSLGGALDTEAFFGQGTRLTVV.

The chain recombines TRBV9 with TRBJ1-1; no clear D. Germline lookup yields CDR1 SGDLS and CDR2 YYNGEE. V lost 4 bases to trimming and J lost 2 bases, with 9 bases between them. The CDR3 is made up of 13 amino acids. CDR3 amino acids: CASSPLANTEAFF. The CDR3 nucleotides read TGTGCCAGCAGCCCCTTGGCAAACACTGAAGCTTTCTTT.

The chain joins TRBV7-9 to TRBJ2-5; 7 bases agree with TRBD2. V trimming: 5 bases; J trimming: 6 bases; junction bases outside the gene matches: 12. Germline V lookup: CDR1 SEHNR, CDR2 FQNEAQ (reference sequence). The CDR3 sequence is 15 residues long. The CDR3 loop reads CASSGAWTRSKTQYF. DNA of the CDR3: TGTGCCAGCAGCGGCGCTTGGACTAGATCGAAGACCCAGTACTTC.

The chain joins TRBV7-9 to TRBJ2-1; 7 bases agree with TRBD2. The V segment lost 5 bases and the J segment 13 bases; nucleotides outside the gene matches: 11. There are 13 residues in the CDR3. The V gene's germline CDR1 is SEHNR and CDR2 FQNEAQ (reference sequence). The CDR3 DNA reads TGTGCCAGCAGCCCAACTAGCGCTTTTTACCAGTTCTTC. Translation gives CASSPTSAFYQFF. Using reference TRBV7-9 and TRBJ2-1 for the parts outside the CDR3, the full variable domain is DTGVSQNPRHKITKRGQNVTFRCDPISEHNRLYWYRQTLGQGPEFLTYFQNEAQLEKSRLLSDRFSAERPKGSFSTLEIQRTEQGDSAMYLCASSPTSAFYQFFGPGTRLTVL.

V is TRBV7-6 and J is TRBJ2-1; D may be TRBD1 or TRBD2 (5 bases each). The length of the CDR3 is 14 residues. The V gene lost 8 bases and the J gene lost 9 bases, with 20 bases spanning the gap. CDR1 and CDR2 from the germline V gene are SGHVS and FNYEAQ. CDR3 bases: TGTGCCAGCGCACCCGGGACCCGCGGCAGTGAGCAGTTCTTC. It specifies CASAPGTRGSEQFF.

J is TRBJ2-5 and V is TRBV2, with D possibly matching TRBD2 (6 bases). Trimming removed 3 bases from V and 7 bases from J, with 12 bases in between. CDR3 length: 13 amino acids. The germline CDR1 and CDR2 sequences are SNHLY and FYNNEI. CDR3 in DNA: TGTGCCAGCAGTGATGGGGGACTGGGGACCCAGTACTTC. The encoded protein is CASSDGGLGTQYF.